The clone carrying this T cell receptor (beta chain) occurred a few times. This entry belongs to a study of cytomegalovirus exposure and HLA in healthy donors. Trimming left V 7 bases short and J 9 bases short, with 14 bases between. The CDR3 totals 11 residues. Germline values: CDR1 DFQATT, CDR2 SNEGSKA (reference sequence). PCR primers comprised 60 Vbeta and 13 Jbeta primers. TCRdb's table, derived via immunoSEQ multiplex PCR, lists solely in-frame clones and lacks some. The table has approximately 110,000 clones, 74% seen once. V is TRBV20-1 and J is TRBJ2-3, with D perhaps TRBD1 (7 bases). This sequence originates from a man in his forties or fifties in good health and CMV-seropositive. The sequenced material came from PBMCs. The CDR3: CSVPAGQTQYF. DNA for the CDR3: TGCAGTGTTCCTGCGGGACAGACGCAGTATTTT.